This T cell receptor (beta chain) was recovered during a study of post-analysis software for immune sequencing data. Trimming took off 3 bases at V and 4 bases at J, with 16 bases between the two ends. The CDR3 covers 15 residues. General study points: TRBV5-6, TRBV5-1 and TRBV20-1 were among roughly 5 TRBV segments more frequent in patients than controls.

TCR beta cDNA libraries included unique molecular identifiers. cDNA molecules numbering roughly 0.5 million came from roughly 1.1 to 9.2 million T cells. TCRdb reprocessed the PCR reads with MiXCR, giving one entry per CDR3 protein. Found here are a few hundred thousand distinct CDR3 sequences, less than 35% of them singletons; the top ten hold 13%. To note about this clonotype: Its antigen remains unknown.

The source material was blood. The V call is TRBV12-3 or TRBV12-4, the J call TRBJ2-7; D is perhaps TRBD1 (6 bases). The TCR was taken from a girl aged 10 to 17 with multiple sclerosis. CDR3 coding DNA: TGTGCCAGCAGTTTCGAGGCAGGGGATTGGTACGAGCAGTACTTC. Protein sequence: CASSFEAGDWYEQYF.